This T cell receptor (beta chain) was recorded in a study of long-term antiretroviral therapy in people with HIV. Study as a whole: The 2015 immediate-ART recommendation came about a decade after the earliest samples.

Sequencing relied on immunoSEQ assay v3.0, run at survey level. This table comes from immunoSEQ multiplex PCR, and its TCRdb copy is limited to in-frame clones, with some not included. The sample yields tens of thousands of clones, about nine tenths seen once. CDR3 length: 14 residues. The trim removed 4 bases at V and 1 base at J, leaving 3 bases unmatched. Germline V gene sequence: CDR1 SGHNT, CDR2 YYREEE (reference sequence). The TCR originated in a man between 50 and 59 years old with HIV. The rearrangement joins TRBV5-4 to TRBJ2-5, with 8 bases aligning to TRBD1. This specimen was unsorted PBMCs, taken 3.2 years before starting antiretroviral therapy. The CDR3 loop reads CASSIGQGQETQYF. The DNA of the CDR3 is TGTGCCAGCAGCATAGGACAGGGCCAAGAGACCCAGTACTTC.